This TCR beta chain derives from a study of technical replicates of blood from a few donors. From germline, CDR1 is SGHTA and CDR2 FQGNSA. The trim removed 3 bases at V and 4 bases at J, leaving 11 bases unmatched. The CDR3 spans 16 residues. Clones were read by immunoSEQ multiplex PCR, and TCRdb kept only the in-frame ones, dropping some. The top ten hold around 0.24% of the sample, which has fewer than 95,000 clones, 85% to 95% seen once. This chain links TRBV7-2 with TRBJ2-7; 8 bases agree with TRBD2. The source material was T cells isolated from PBMCs. This sequence originates from a human donor in good health. CDR3 nucleotide sequence: TGTGCCAGCAGCTTCTCTTCCGGGACTAGGACTTACGAGCAGTACTTC. Residues: CASSFSSGTRTYEQYF.